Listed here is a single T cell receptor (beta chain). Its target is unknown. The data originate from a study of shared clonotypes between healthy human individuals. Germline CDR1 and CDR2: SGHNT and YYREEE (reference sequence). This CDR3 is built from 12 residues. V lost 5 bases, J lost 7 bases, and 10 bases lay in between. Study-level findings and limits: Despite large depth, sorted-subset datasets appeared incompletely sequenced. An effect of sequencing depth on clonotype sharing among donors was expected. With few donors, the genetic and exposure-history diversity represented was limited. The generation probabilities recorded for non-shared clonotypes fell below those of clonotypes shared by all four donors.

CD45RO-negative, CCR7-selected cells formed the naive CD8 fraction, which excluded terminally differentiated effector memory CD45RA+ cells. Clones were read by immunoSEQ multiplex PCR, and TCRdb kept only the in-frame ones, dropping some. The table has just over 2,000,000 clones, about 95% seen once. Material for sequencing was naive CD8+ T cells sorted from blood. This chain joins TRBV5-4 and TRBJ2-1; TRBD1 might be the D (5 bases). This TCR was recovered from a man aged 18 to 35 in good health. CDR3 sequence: CASRDQGNEQFF. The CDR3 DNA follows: TGTGCCAGCAGGGATCAGGGTAATGAGCAGTTCTTC.